The rows below give T cell receptor beta chains drawn from one sample of a study of blood T cells in healthy people across ages. TCRdb reprocessed the 5' RACE reads via MiXCR and lists one record per CDR3 protein. The sample yields approximately 780,000 distinct CDR3 sequences, 25% to 30% seen once. The same data also contributed to another study, on T cells of mothers and their children.

Sequencing input: blood. All receptors come from a boy aged 5-17 years in good health. Each CDR3 is given with its conserved first and last residue. Fields, in order: V gene, D gene, J gene, clone size, CDR3 protein, CDR3 DNA. A D gene is named only where the DNA matches it firmly. For some rows the clone size is stated as once, few or many, or as a class when expanded; others skip it.

TRBV20-1	NA	TRBJ1-3	NA	CSATFSGNTIYF	TGCAGTGCTACCTTCTCTGGAAACACCATATATTTT
TRBV12-3/TRBV12-4	NA	TRBJ1-2	NA	CASSLARTIRDGYTF	TGTGCCAGCAGTTTAGCGCGGACTATTAGGGATGGCTACACCTTC
TRBV20-1	TRBD1	TRBJ1-6	NA	CSAPTGTGNSPLHF	TGCAGTGCCCCGACCGGGACAGGGAATTCACCCCTCCACTTT
TRBV5-4	TRBD2	TRBJ2-5	few	CASSFFGGETQYF	TGTGCCAGCAGCTTCTTCGGGGGGGAGACCCAGTACTTC
TRBV6-1	NA	TRBJ2-1	few	CASNPGDQDEQFF	TGTGCCAGCAACCCAGGGGATCAGGATGAGCAGTTCTTC
TRBV10-3	NA	TRBJ2-1	NA	CAKKRAPPRF	TGTGCCAAGAAGCGGGCGCCCCCGCGTTTC
TRBV25-1	NA	TRBJ1-2	few	CASQGDPYGYTF	TGTGCCAGCCAAGGGGATCCCTATGGCTACACCTTC
TRBV6-6	NA	TRBJ2-2	few	CASSSQGSILGELFF	TGTGCCAGCAGTTCCCAGGGTTCCATACTGGGGGAGCTGTTTTTT
TRBV4-1	TRBD1	TRBJ2-7	NA	CASSASRGRKGYEQYF	TGCGCCAGCAGCGCATCGAGGGGGCGAAAAGGCTACGAGCAGTACTTC
TRBV20-1	NA	TRBJ2-5	NA	CSATIPTGQETQYF	TGCAGTGCAACTATTCCCACGGGGCAAGAGACCCAGTACTTC
TRBV11-1	TRBD2	TRBJ2-5	NA	CASSPPFERGGRETQYF	TGTGCCAGCAGCCCCCCATTTGAGCGGGGGGGCCGGGAGACCCAGTACTTC
TRBV28	TRBD1	TRBJ2-7	few	CASSRGQGINEQYF	TGTGCCAGCAGCCGGGGACAGGGGATCAACGAGCAGTACTTC
TRBV2	NA	TRBJ2-6	NA	CASSDGGEGANVLTF	TGTGCCAGCAGTGACGGTGGGGAAGGGGCCAACGTCCTGACTTTC
TRBV7-6	NA	TRBJ2-7	NA	CASSLAPDKPYEQHF	TGTGCCAGCAGCTTAGCCCCGGACAAACCCTACGAGCAGCACTTC
TRBV6-2/TRBV6-3	TRBD2	TRBJ2-7	few	CASTFLAGSFEQYF	TGTGCCAGCACGTTCCTAGCGGGGTCCTTCGAGCAGTACTTC
TRBV7-9	TRBD1	TRBJ2-2	NA	CASTWTGFSGELFF	TGTGCCAGCACCTGGACAGGGTTCAGCGGGGAGCTGTTTTTT
TRBV6-1	NA	TRBJ2-5	many	CASSVPVGETQYF	TGTGCCAGCAGTGTGCCTGTGGGGGAGACCCAGTACTTC
TRBV5-1	NA	TRBJ2-1	NA	CASSRFSVPQFF	TGCGCCAGCAGCCGATTCTCGGTCCCCCAGTTCTTC
TRBV9	NA	TRBJ2-5	NA	CASSERDEGETQYF	TGTGCCAGCAGCGAAAGGGACGAAGGGGAGACCCAGTACTTC
TRBV3-1	TRBD2	TRBJ2-5	few	CAILLAGAQETQYF	TGTGCCATTCTGCTAGCGGGGGCTCAAGAGACCCAGTACTTC
TRBV5-1	NA	TRBJ1-1	few	CASSLLGSRTEAFF	TGCGCCAGCAGCTTGCTGGGTTCGCGGACTGAAGCTTTCTTT
TRBV28	TRBD2	TRBJ2-7	NA	CASSLAASGSDEQYF	TGTGCCAGCAGTTTAGCGGCTAGCGGGAGTGACGAGCAGTACTTC
TRBV4-1	NA	TRBJ2-1	NA	CASSNFYNEQFF	TGCGCCAGCAGTAACTTCTACAATGAGCAGTTCTTC
TRBV12-3/TRBV12-4	NA	TRBJ1-1	few	CASSPGGSVDEAFF	TGTGCCAGCAGCCCGGGGGGGAGTGTCGATGAAGCTTTCTTT
TRBV30	NA	TRBJ1-2	NA	CAWSPSEVSYGYTF	TGTGCCTGGAGTCCCTCCGAAGTCAGCTATGGCTACACCTTC
TRBV5-1	NA	TRBJ2-7	few	CASSWGEGVGEQYF	TGCGCCAGCAGCTGGGGCGAGGGGGTCGGCGAGCAGTACTTC
TRBV20-1	NA	TRBJ1-6	few	CSAYPGPSAYNSPLHF	TGCAGTGCGTATCCGGGACCCAGCGCCTATAATTCACCCCTCCACTTT
TRBV10-3	TRBD1	TRBJ2-2	NA	CAIKGQGTGELFF	TGTGCCATAAAGGGACAGGGCACCGGGGAGCTGTTTTTT
TRBV7-3	TRBD2	TRBJ2-5	NA	CASSSARGVGETQYF	TGTGCCAGCAGCTCTGCCCGGGGGGTAGGGGAGACCCAGTACTTC
TRBV12-5	TRBD2	TRBJ2-3	NA	CASGRRRGGDTQYF	TGTGCTAGTGGTCGGCGCCGCGGGGGAGATACGCAGTATTTT
TRBV20-1	TRBD2	TRBJ2-5	few	CSARRRGAMETQYF	TGCAGTGCTAGAAGGCGGGGGGCCATGGAGACCCAGTACTTC
TRBV13	TRBD2	TRBJ2-3	NA	CASSSGLAGGPSTDTQYF	TGTGCCAGCAGCTCGGGACTAGCGGGGGGACCTAGCACAGATACGCAGTATTTT
TRBV6-1	NA	TRBJ1-5	few	CASNPSGNQPQHF	TGTGCCAGCAATCCGTCGGGCAATCAGCCCCAGCATTTT
TRBV4-1	TRBD2	TRBJ2-2	NA	CASRPGGARKNTGELFF	TGCGCCAGCAGACCGGGGGGGGCTAGGAAGAACACCGGGGAGCTGTTTTTT
TRBV5-1	NA	TRBJ1-4	NA	CASSLRGSIGYNEKLFF	TGCGCCAGCAGCTTGAGAGGATCCATCGGCTATAATGAAAAACTGTTTTTT
TRBV7-2	TRBD1	TRBJ1-6	few	CASSLAQGYNSPLHF	TGTGCCAGCAGCTTAGCACAGGGGTATAATTCACCCCTCCACTTT
TRBV11-2	TRBD1	TRBJ2-5	many	CASSLVGTGAPSQETQYF	TGTGCCAGCAGCTTAGTGGGGACAGGGGCTCCTTCCCAAGAGACCCAGTACTTC
TRBV5-1	NA	TRBJ2-5	NA	CASSSQGGVGETQYF	TGCGCCAGCAGCTCCCAAGGCGGAGTAGGGGAGACCCAGTACTTC
TRBV5-1	NA	TRBJ2-7	many	CASSLEGQAADEQYF	TGCGCCAGCAGCTTGGAGGGCCAGGCGGCTGACGAGCAGTACTTC
TRBV24-1	NA	TRBJ2-1	few	CATSDPQTGYNEQFF	TGTGCCACCAGTGATCCCCAGACAGGTTACAATGAGCAGTTCTTC
TRBV5-1	TRBD1	TRBJ2-7	NA	CASSFLRAGGEQYF	TGCGCCAGCAGCTTCCTTAGGGCAGGGGGCGAGCAGTACTTC
TRBV2	NA	TRBJ1-6	NA	CASKKDSSPLHF	TGTGCCAGCAAGAAGGATAGTTCACCCCTCCACTTT
TRBV7-2	TRBD2	TRBJ2-1	few	CASTLSGGGYNEQFF	TGTGCCAGCACCCTTAGCGGGGGTGGGTACAATGAGCAGTTCTTC
TRBV27	NA	TRBJ2-7	few	CASSLSRGRIYEQYF	TGTGCCAGCAGTTTATCGAGAGGACGGATTTACGAGCAGTACTTC
TRBV12-3/TRBV12-4	NA	TRBJ2-1	few	CASSFFGTTEQFF	TGTGCCAGCAGTTTCTTCGGGACAACTGAGCAGTTCTTC
TRBV3-1	TRBD2	TRBJ2-2	NA	CASSLGLAGVTGELFF	TGTGCCAGCAGCCTCGGACTAGCGGGAGTGACCGGGGAGCTGTTTTTT
TRBV6-6	NA	TRBJ2-1	NA	CASSYEGLGDNEQFF	TGTGCCAGCAGTTACGAGGGTTTGGGCGATAATGAGCAGTTCTTC
TRBV2	NA	TRBJ2-5	few	CASSEARAGAPPAQYF	TGTGCCAGCAGTGAAGCGAGGGCGGGGGCTCCGCCGGCCCAGTACTTC
TRBV20-1	NA	TRBJ2-5	NA	CSATTSGAVETQYF	TGCAGTGCTACGACTTCGGGAGCAGTGGAGACCCAGTACTTC
TRBV20-1	TRBD2	TRBJ2-3	NA	CSARPPSGGTPTDTQYF	TGCAGTGCTAGGCCCCCAAGCGGGGGGACCCCTACAGATACGCAGTATTTT
TRBV25-1	NA	TRBJ1-4	few	CASRATSPTNEKLFF	TGTGCCAGCAGAGCAACATCACCAACTAATGAAAAACTGTTTTTT
TRBV12-3/TRBV12-4	TRBD1	TRBJ1-1	NA	CASTRGTGGLSEAFF	TGTGCCAGCACACGTGGGACAGGGGGCCTAAGTGAAGCTTTCTTT
TRBV18	NA	TRBJ2-7	NA	CASSLGRFTYEQYF	TGTGCCAGCTCACTGGGTCGGTTCACCTACGAGCAGTACTTC
TRBV4-1	NA	TRBJ2-5	NA	CASSQVDNAETQYF	TGCGCCAGCAGCCAAGTGGATAACGCCGAGACCCAGTACTTC
TRBV6-1	NA	TRBJ1-1	NA	CASSEVGTSYTLVEAFF	TGTGCCAGCAGTGAAGTGGGGACAAGTTATACGCTTGTTGAAGCTTTCTTT
TRBV20-1	NA	TRBJ2-5	NA	CSAGTSLYQETQYF	TGCAGTGCTGGGACAAGCCTATACCAAGAGACCCAGTACTTC
TRBV12-3/TRBV12-4	TRBD1	TRBJ2-7	few	CASSLGDRVSSYEQYF	TGTGCCAGCAGTTTGGGGGACAGGGTGAGCTCCTACGAGCAGTACTTC
TRBV7-3	NA	TRBJ2-1	NA	CASSSNHREQFF	TGTGCCAGCAGCTCCAACCATCGGGAGCAGTTCTTC
TRBV6-6	TRBD1	TRBJ2-5	few	CATKDRAEETQYF	TGTGCCACCAAGGACAGGGCCGAAGAGACCCAGTACTTC
TRBV14	NA	TRBJ2-7	NA	CASSQIAPVSKEQYF	TGTGCCAGCAGCCAAATCGCCCCGGTCTCTAAGGAGCAGTACTTC